This paragraph reports one T cell receptor beta chain. The antigen is undetermined. MiXCR, run by TCRdb on the RACE reads, gives a single entry per CDR3 protein. The repertoire holds approximately 50,000 distinct CDR3 sequences, 9.5% to 10% seen once, with approximately 9.6% in the top ten. This record comes from a study of human T cells and chemical hapten exposure. Turning to the study itself: Weekly scalp doses of diphenylcyclopropenone were given to patients during the approximately 26-week study. Study-wide points: With DPC sensitization, TCRs exceeding 1 in 1000 frequency showed no change.

Regarding time point: pre-sensitization, week 0. Sample treatment: therapeutic diphenylcyclopropenone sensitization with weekly scalp DPC. The starting material, unfractionated whole blood, was used for total RNA extraction. Alopecia patients between 18 and 70 years old and suitable for DPC were used as donors. This CDR3 spans 15 amino acids. Germline V CDR1 and CDR2: SGDLS, YYNGEE. Trimming took 3 bases from V and 6 from J, leaving 18 bases between them. The TCR was taken from a woman in her 30s with alopecia areata. Some clones in this sample may be carry-over from other donors' samples. The specimen comprised whole blood, sampled in connection with sensitization to the hapten diphenylcyclopropenone (DPC). The chain uses TRBV9 and TRBJ1-1; TRBD1 might be the D (6 bases). CDR3 in DNA: TGTGCCAGCAGCGGACCCAGGACAGCGGCTTCTGAAGCTTTCTTT. It codes for CASSGPRTAASEAFF. The full variable domain, rest sourced from reference TRBV9 and TRBJ1-1, is DSGVTQTPKHLITATGQRVTLRCSPRSGDLSVYWYQQSLDQGLQFLIQYYNGEERAKGNILERFSAQQFPDLHSELNLSSLELGDSALYFCASSGPRTAASEAFFGQGTRLTVV.